These 24 T cell receptor beta chains were all obtained from the same sample, sequenced in a study of T cell responses to AZD1222 COVID-19 vaccine. Assay used: immunoSEQ multiplex PCR; TCRdb lists only in-frame clones, some missing. The sample consists of more than 40,000 clones, around 90% of them appearing once. Sequencing was performed on peripheral blood, taken 28 days after the second AZD1222 dose. The receptors shown here come from an adult who received the AZD1222 COVID-19 vaccine.

The chain recombines TRBV4-3 with TRBJ1-4, with D possibly matching TRBD1 (5 bases). Between the trimmed V and J ends, which lost 0 bases and 8 bases, there was a span of 16 bases. The CDR3 runs 16 residues. The germline V gene has CDR1 LGHNA and CDR2 YSLEER. CDR3 sequence reads: CASSQDRGNKGEKLFF. CDR3 bases: TGCGCCAGCAGCCAAGATCGGGGGAATAAGGGAGAAAAACTGTTTTTT.

The chain carries TRBV23-1 and TRBJ2-6; 7 positions match TRBD2. TRBV23-1 is designated an ORF whose function remains uncertain. CDR3 size: 20 residues. J lost 6 bases, V lost 0 bases, and 17 bases had no gene match. The CDR3 sequence: CASSQSDWHGREFTANVLTF. The CDR3 nucleotides read TGCGCCAGCAGTCAATCGGATTGGCACGGGCGGGAGTTTACGGCCAACGTCCTGACTTTC.

The chain couples TRBV6-5 to TRBJ1-1; TRBD1 might be the D (5 bases). V lost 6 bases and J lost 3, with 14 bases in between. The CDR3 contains 14 residues. Germline-derived CDR1 and CDR2 are MNHEY and SVGAGI. The CDR3 region has the DNA TGTGCCAGCAGCCGCAACGGAGGGGACACTGAAGCTTTCTTT. Protein: CASSRNGGDTEAFF.

This clone was seen a single time. This chain connects TRBV2 to TRBJ1-1; 10 nucleotides align to TRBD1. The germline V gene has CDR1 SNHLY and CDR2 FYNNEI. V shed 2 bases and J 4 bases; nucleotides not matched to a gene: 7. This CDR3 is built from 16 residues. In DNA form, the CDR3 reads TGTGCCAGCAGTGAATATCTGACAGGGGGCTTCACTGAAGCTTTCTTT. Translation gives CASSEYLTGGFTEAFF.

The chain couples TRBV5-1 to TRBJ2-3, with D maybe TRBD2 (6 bases). The CDR3 totals 15 residues. The V gene lost 5 bases and the J gene lost 1 base, with 14 bases spanning the gap. Germline V CDR1 and CDR2: SGHRS, YFSETQ. The CDR3 region has the DNA TGCGCCAGCAGTTTTGTTAGCGGACGCACAGATACGCAGTATTTT. Translation gives CASSFVSGRTDTQYF.

This chain uses TRBV6-6 with TRBJ1-1; D is unresolved. In germline, CDR1 is MNHNY, CDR2 SVGAGI (reference sequence). Trimming stripped 9 bases from V and 3 bases from J, with 8 bases between. CDR3 length: 11 residues. CDR3 sequence reads: CASLVDTEAFF. The CDR3, as DNA: TGTGCCAGTTTAGTGGACACTGAAGCTTTCTTT.

The CDR3 DNA reads TGTGCCAGCAGCGTAGATGTAGCGGGGGGGAGCGAGCAGTACTTC. Translating gives CASSVDVAGGSEQYF. The V and J genes are TRBV9 and TRBJ2-7; 11 nucleotides align to TRBD2. CDR3 length: 15 amino acids. Germline V lookup: CDR1 SGDLS, CDR2 YYNGEE. V was clipped by 0 bases and J by 6 bases; unmatched bases: 5. Drawing the rest from reference TRBV9 and TRBJ2-7, the complete variable domain is DSGVTQTPKHLITATGQRVTLRCSPRSGDLSVYWYQQSLDQGLQFLIQYYNGEERAKGNILERFSAQQFPDLHSELNLSSLELGDSALYFCASSVDVAGGSEQYFGPGTRLTVT.

In regard to this clone: At one of its ends the junction is not consistent with the germline gene, which may arise from a read error. The V and J genes are TRBV7-6 and TRBJ2-5, with 11 bases lining up with TRBD2. The CDR3 length is 16 residues. Per the germline V gene, CDR1 is SGHVS and CDR2 is FNYEAQ. CDR3 in DNA: TGTGCCAGCAGCCTAGCGGGGGGACCGAGCGGAGAGACCCAGTACTTC. Translated: CASSLAGGPSGETQYF.

This chain links TRBV30 with TRBJ2-7; TRBD2 might be the D (6 bases). V lost 2 bases to trimming and J lost 1 base, with 12 bases between them. CDR1 is GTSNPN, CDR2 SVGIG, per germline (reference sequence). The CDR3 is made up of 14 amino acids. CDR3 sequence: CAWSLAAYSYEQYF. In DNA form, the CDR3 reads TGTGCCTGGAGTTTAGCGGCTTATTCCTACGAGCAGTACTTC.

This chain links TRBV14 with TRBJ2-1, with D maybe TRBD2 (8 bases). The V and J ends lost 4 bases and 4 bases respectively, with 20 bases between them. The CDR3 is 17 amino acids. Germline CDR1 reads SGHDN; CDR2 reads FVKESK. The DNA for the CDR3 is TGTGCCAGCAGCCGTCGGGAGGGGGCATTCGCGTACAATGAGCAGTTCTTC. As protein: CASSRREGAFAYNEQFF.

This sequence joins TRBV19 and TRBJ2-7; D may match TRBD1 or TRBD2 (5 bases each). This CDR3 comprises 17 residues. The germline CDR1 and CDR2 sequences are LNHDA and SQIVND (reference sequence). V gave up 7 bases and J gave up 2 bases, with 24 bases separating them. The CDR3 sequence is CASKRHGEGPLTYEQYF. The CDR3 region has the DNA TGTGCCAGTAAACGCCACGGCGAGGGACCTCTTACCTACGAGCAGTACTTC.

The rearrangement links TRBV3-1 (or the pseudogene TRBV3-2) to TRBJ1-1; D gene unclear. Trimming took off 1 base at V and 8 bases at J, with 14 bases between the two ends. This CDR3 is 14 amino acids long. CDR1 and CDR2 from the germline V gene are LGHDT and YNNKEL (reference sequence). CDR3 amino acids: CASSQGRIGREAFF. Written as DNA, the CDR3 is TGTGCCAGCAGCCAAGGGAGAATCGGGAGGGAAGCTTTCTTT.

The chain combines TRBV7-2 with TRBJ1-4, with unresolved D. V lost 4 bases and J 8 bases, leaving 11 bases between the germline ends. This CDR3 has 13 amino acids. Germline CDR1 is SGHTA and CDR2 is FQGNSA. The CDR3 loop is CASSSFPGEKLFF. The CDR3 DNA sequence: TGTGCCAGCAGCTCCTTCCCGGGCGAAAAACTGTTTTTT. Supplemented by reference TRBV7-2 and TRBJ1-4, the full variable domain reads GAGVSQSPSNKVTEKGKDVELRCDPISGHTALYWYRQSLGQGLEFLIYFQGNSAPDKSGLPSDRFSAERTGGSVSTLTIQRTQQEDSAVYLCASSSFPGEKLFFGSGTQLSVL.

This clone appeared a single time. J is TRBJ1-4 and V is TRBV3-1 (or the pseudogene TRBV3-2); D not certain. Trimming took 1 base from V and 0 from J, leaving 9 bases between them. Germline CDR1 and CDR2: LGHDT and YNNKEL (reference sequence). This CDR3 is built from 16 residues. CDR3 DNA sequence: TGTGCCAGCAGCCAAGTAGGACGTGCAACTAATGAAAAACTGTTTTTT. Amino acids: CASSQVGRATNEKLFF.

The rearrangement links TRBV7-2 to TRBJ1-2; the match to TRBD1 covers 8 bases. The J segment lost 6 bases and the V segment lost 1 base, leaving 10 bases of the junction unmatched. The V gene's germline CDR1 is SGHTA and CDR2 FQGNSA. The CDR3 totals 16 residues. The CDR3 sequence is CASSLVRAGGLHGYTF. CDR3 in DNA: TGTGCCAGCAGCTTAGTGAGGGCAGGGGGCCTCCATGGCTACACCTTC.

The chain uses TRBV11-2 and TRBJ2-7; D unresolved. The CDR3 totals 18 residues. Germline V gene lookup returns CDR1 SGHAT and CDR2 FQNNGV. Trimming pared 0 bases from V and 2 bases from J, leaving 20 bases between. The CDR3 nucleotides read TGTGCCAGCAGCTTAGATCCAGGCGGAACGCCCTTTCCCTACGAGCAGTACTTC. Its translation is CASSLDPGGTPFPYEQYF.

This chain connects TRBV5-1 to TRBJ1-3; possible D gene TRBD1, 6 bases. The CDR3 totals 15 residues. The V end lost 0 bases, the J end lost 2 bases, and 9 bases lay between the germline ends. Germline-derived CDR1 and CDR2 are SGHRS and YFSETQ. The DNA of the CDR3 is TGCGCCAGCAGCTTGGAACAGGGCACTGGAAACACCATATATTTT. Amino acid sequence: CASSLEQGTGNTIYF.

Comment on this clone: Sequence at one end of the junction differs from germline and may be a read error. The rearrangement links TRBV6-1 to TRBJ1-2, with D possibly matching TRBD1 (5 bases). Germline CDR1 and CDR2: MNHNS and SASEGT. The CDR3 runs to 17 residues. CDR3: CASSEAEEGLGDYGYTF. In DNA form, the CDR3 reads TGTGCCAGCAGCGAAGCTGAAGAAGGGCTGGGGGACTATGGCTACACCTTC.

The rearrangement links TRBV25-1 to TRBJ1-1, with no clear D. The CDR3 covers 14 residues. V was shortened by 4 bases and J by 5 bases, with 14 bases between the two germline ends. Germline loops: CDR1 MGHDK, CDR2 SYGVNS. CDR3 residues: CASSGPLGRTEAFF. The CDR3 nucleotides are TGTGCCAGCAGTGGACCCCTGGGCAGGACTGAAGCTTTCTTT.

The chain couples TRBV27 to TRBJ1-1; D might be TRBD1 (6 bases). The ends were cut back, 5 bases at V and 5 bases at J, with 18 bases in the middle. From germline, CDR1 is MNHEY and CDR2 SMNVEV (reference sequence). CDR3 length: 15 residues. CDR3 region: CASSPPSGVVTEAFF. CDR3 nucleotides: TGTGCCAGCAGTCCCCCCTCAGGGGTAGTAACTGAAGCTTTCTTT.

This clone appeared a few times. The chain uses TRBV19 and TRBJ1-6; D possibly corresponds to TRBD1 (6 bases). The CDR3 sequence is 15 residues long. Germline V gene data show CDR1 as LNHDA and CDR2 as SQIVND (reference sequence). V gave up 2 bases and J gave up 5 bases, with 10 bases separating them. The CDR3 DNA reads as TGTGCCAGTAGTATACTAGCAGGGGATAATTCACCCCTCCACTTT. Protein: CASSILAGDNSPLHF.

This rearrangement joins TRBV9 to TRBJ1-4; TRBD1 is a possible D gene (5 bases). The germline V gene has CDR1 SGDLS and CDR2 YYNGEE. The CDR3 is 15 amino acids. V was trimmed by 0 bases and J by 8 bases, leaving 14 bases between them. CDR3 protein: CASSVGRQGREKLFF. The CDR3, as DNA: TGTGCCAGCAGCGTAGGGCGGCAGGGTAGGGAAAAACTGTTTTTT.

J is TRBJ2-5 and V is TRBV7-6; the D call may be TRBD1 or TRBD2 (5 bases each). The length of the CDR3 is 15 residues. Germline V gene lookup returns CDR1 SGHVS and CDR2 FNYEAQ. V was cut by 0 bases and J by 4 bases, with 12 bases left in between. CDR3 DNA sequence: TGTGCCAGCAGCTTAGCCCGGGGTCAGGGAGAGACCCAGTACTTC. This encodes CASSLARGQGETQYF.

The chain has TRBV14 and TRBJ1-1; TRBD1 aligns across 7 bases. The CDR3 is made up of 15 amino acids. V shed 4 bases and J 4 bases; nucleotides not matched to a gene: 9. Germline V gene sequence: CDR1 SGHDN, CDR2 FVKESK. The CDR3 nucleotides are TGTGCCAGCAGCCCGAGGGGGCAGGTTGCCACTGAAGCTTTCTTT. Protein sequence: CASSPRGQVATEAFF.